The present T cell receptor beta chain was sequenced within a study of lymphopenia after photon versus proton radiotherapy. Study outcomes and limitations: In patients who died, overall survival fell as post-nadir TCR diversity dropped more. Post-nadir diversity loss with photons came from oligoclonal expansion, particularly CD8+ Temra cells. Photon-treated patients lost naive T cells and TCR diversity; proton-treated stayed stable. Only patients who died were analyzed for survival; proton advantage is unproven.

The germline V gene has CDR1 SSHAT and CDR2 FNYEAQ (reference sequence). The CDR3 loop spans 16 amino acids. A word on this clone: Antigen specificity is unknown. The junction does not match germline at one end; this may be a read error.

Assay used: immunoSEQ multiplex PCR; TCRdb lists only in-frame clones, some missing. Seen here are 75,000 or so clones, about 86% observed once, and the top ten hold over 1.3%. The receptor's source is a man aged 55-75 years with pancreatic cancer. Sequencing used peripheral blood, obtained from a patient treated with proton-based radiotherapy. The V gene is TRBV7-7, the J gene TRBJ2-4, with TRBD1 matching 7 bases. CDR3 region: CASSLGTEGAKNIQYF. The CDR3 nucleotides are TGTGCTAGCAGCTTGGGGACAGAGGGGGCCAAAAACATTCAGTACTTC.